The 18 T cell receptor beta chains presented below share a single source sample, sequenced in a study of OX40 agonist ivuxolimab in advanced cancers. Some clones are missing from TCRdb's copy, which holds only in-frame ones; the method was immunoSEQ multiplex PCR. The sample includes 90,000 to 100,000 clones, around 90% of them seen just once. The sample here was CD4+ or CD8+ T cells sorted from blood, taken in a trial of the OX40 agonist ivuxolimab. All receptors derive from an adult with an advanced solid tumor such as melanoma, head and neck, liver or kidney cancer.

In nucleotides, the CDR3 is TGTGCCAGCAGCCGCCCGGGGGAAAAACTGTTTTTT. Translating gives CASSRPGEKLFF. The rearrangement joins TRBV6-5 to TRBJ1-4; D uncertain. V was pared by 6 bases and J by 8 bases, with 10 bases between. Germline lookup yields CDR1 MNHEY and CDR2 SVGAGI. This CDR3 contains 12 residues.

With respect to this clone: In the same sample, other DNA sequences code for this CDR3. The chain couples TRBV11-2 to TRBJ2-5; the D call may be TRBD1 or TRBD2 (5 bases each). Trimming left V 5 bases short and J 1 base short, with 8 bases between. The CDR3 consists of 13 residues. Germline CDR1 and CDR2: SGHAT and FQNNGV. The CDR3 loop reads CASSRGTQETQYF. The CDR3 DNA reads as TGTGCCAGCAGCCGTGGGACCCAAGAGACCCAGTACTTC.

The CDR3 sequence: CASSLGKTSNDWDTQYF. In DNA form, the CDR3 reads TGTGCCAGCAGCTTGGGGAAGACTAGTAACGATTGGGATACGCAGTATTTT. V gene TRBV7-9 combines with J gene TRBJ2-3; the D gene is possibly TRBD2 (6 bases). V was shortened by 3 bases and J by 6 bases, with 22 bases between the two germline ends. CDR1 is SEHNR, CDR2 FQNEAQ, per germline (reference sequence). The CDR3 extends over 17 amino acids. Full variable domain (missing parts from reference TRBV7-9 and TRBJ2-3): DTGVSQNPRHKITKRGQNVTFRCDPISEHNRLYWYRQTLGQGPEFLTYFQNEAQLEKSRLLSDRFSAERPKGSFSTLEIQRTEQGDSAMYLCASSLGKTSNDWDTQYFGPGTRLTVL.

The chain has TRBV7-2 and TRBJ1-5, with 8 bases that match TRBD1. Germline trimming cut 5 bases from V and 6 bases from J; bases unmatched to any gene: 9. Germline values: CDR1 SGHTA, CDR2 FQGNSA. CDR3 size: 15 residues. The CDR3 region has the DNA TGTGCCAGCAGCCCAAAGACAGGGGTTGGTCAGCCCCAGCATTTT. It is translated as CASSPKTGVGQPQHF.

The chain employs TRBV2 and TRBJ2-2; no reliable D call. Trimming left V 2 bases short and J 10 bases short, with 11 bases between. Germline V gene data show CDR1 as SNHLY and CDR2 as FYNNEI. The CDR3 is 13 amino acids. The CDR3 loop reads CASSEPGRAELFF. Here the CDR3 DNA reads TGTGCCAGCAGTGAACCAGGAAGAGCGGAGCTGTTTTTT.

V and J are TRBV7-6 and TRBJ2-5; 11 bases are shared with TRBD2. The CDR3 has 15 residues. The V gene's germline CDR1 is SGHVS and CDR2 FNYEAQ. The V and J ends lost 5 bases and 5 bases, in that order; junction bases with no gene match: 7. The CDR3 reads CASSMIAGGKETQYF. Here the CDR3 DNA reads TGTGCCAGCAGCATGATAGCGGGGGGGAAGGAGACCCAGTACTTC.

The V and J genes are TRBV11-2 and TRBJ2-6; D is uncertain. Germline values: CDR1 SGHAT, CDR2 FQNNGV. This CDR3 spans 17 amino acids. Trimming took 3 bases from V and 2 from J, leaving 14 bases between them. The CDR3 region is CASSFVDGGAGANVLTF. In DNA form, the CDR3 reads TGTGCCAGCAGCTTCGTCGATGGTGGAGCTGGGGCCAACGTCCTGACTTTC.

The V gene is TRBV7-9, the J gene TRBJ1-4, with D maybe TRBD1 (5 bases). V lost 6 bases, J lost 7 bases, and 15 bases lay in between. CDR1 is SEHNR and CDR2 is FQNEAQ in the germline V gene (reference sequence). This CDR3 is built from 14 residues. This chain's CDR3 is CASRGGVGAEKLFF. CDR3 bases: TGTGCCAGCAGGGGAGGGGTAGGGGCTGAAAAACTGTTTTTT.

CDR3 in DNA: TGTGCCAGCAGTTTGCAGAAAACCCAGTACTTC. It codes for CASSLQKTQYF. This chain joins TRBV2 and TRBJ2-5; D not resolved. Trimming took 5 bases from V and 8 from J, leaving 9 bases between them. This CDR3 contains 11 residues. Germline CDR1 and CDR2: SNHLY and FYNNEI.

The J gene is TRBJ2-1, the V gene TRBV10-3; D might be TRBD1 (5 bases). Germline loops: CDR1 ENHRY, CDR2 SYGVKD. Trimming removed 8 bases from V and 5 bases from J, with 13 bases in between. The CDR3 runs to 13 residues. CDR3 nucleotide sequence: TGTGCCATCCGGAGCGTCAGGGACAATGAGCAGTTCTTC. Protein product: CAIRSVRDNEQFF.

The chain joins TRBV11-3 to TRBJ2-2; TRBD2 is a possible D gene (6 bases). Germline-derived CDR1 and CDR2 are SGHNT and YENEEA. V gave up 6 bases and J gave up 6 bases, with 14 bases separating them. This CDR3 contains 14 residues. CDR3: CASRGGGAAGELFF. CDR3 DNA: TGTGCCAGCAGGGGAGGTGGGGCGGCCGGGGAGCTGTTTTTT.

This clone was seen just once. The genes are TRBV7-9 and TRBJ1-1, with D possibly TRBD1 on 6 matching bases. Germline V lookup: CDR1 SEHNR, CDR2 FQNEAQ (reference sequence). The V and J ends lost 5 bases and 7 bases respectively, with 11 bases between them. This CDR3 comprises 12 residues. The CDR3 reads CASSLQGFEAFF. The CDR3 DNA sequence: TGTGCCAGCAGCCTCCAGGGGTTTGAAGCTTTCTTT.

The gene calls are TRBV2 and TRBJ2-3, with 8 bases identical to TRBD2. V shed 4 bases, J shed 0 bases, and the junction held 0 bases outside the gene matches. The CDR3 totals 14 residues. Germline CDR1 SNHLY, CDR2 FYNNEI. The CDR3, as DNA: TGTGCCAGCAGTGCTAGCGGGAGCACAGATACGCAGTATTTT. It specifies CASSASGSTDTQYF.

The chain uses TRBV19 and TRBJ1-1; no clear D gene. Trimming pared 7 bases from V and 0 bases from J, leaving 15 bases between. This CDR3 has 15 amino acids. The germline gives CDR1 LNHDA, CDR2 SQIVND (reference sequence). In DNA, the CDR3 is TGTGCCAGTAAAGGCCAGGCGAGCTTGAACACTGAAGCTTTCTTT. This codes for CASKGQASLNTEAFF.

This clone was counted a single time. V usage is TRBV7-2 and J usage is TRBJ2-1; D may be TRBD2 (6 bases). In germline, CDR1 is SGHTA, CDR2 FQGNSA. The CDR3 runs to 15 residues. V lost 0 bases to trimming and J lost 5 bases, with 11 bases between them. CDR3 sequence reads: CASSLASGYNNEQFF. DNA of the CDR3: TGTGCCAGCAGCTTAGCGAGCGGGTACAACAATGAGCAGTTCTTC.

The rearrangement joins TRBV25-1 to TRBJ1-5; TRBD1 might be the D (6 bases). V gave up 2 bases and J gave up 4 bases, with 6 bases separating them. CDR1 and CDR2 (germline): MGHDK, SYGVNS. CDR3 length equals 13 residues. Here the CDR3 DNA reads TGTGCCAGCAGTGAAACAGGGAATCAGCCCCAGCATTTT. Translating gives CASSETGNQPQHF.

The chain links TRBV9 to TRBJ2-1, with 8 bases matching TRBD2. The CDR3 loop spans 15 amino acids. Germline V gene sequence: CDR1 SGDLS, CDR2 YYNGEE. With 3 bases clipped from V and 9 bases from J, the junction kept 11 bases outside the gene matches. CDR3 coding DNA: TGTGCCAGCAGCGGATCCGGGACTAGTCTGGGTGAGCAGTTCTTC. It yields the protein CASSGSGTSLGEQFF.

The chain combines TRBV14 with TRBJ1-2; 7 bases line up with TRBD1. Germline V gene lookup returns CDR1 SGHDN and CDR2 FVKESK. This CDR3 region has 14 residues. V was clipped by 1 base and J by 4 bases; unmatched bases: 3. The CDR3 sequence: CASSQVPGGYGYTF. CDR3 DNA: TGTGCCAGCAGCCAAGTACCAGGGGGCTATGGCTACACCTTC.